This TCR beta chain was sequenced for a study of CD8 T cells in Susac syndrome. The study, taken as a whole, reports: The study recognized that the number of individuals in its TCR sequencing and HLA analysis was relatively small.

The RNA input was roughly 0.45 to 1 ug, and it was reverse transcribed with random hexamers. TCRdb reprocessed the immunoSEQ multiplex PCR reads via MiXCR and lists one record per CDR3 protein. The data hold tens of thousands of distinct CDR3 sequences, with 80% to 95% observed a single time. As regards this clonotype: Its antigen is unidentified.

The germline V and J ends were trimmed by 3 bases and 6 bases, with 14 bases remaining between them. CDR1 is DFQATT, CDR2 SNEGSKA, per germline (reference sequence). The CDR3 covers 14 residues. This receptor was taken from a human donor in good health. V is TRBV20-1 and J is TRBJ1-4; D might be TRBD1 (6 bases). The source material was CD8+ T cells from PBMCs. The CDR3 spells CSARGGRGYEKLFF. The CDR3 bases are TGCAGTGCTAGGGGTGGCAGGGGCTATGAAAAACTGTTTTTT.